This TCR beta chain was identified during a study of shared clonotypes between healthy human individuals. The assay was immunoSEQ multiplex PCR, and TCRdb's table has in-frame clones only and misses some. This table has millions of clones, 90% to 95% appearing once. In regard to this clone: Other DNA sequences in the same sample also yield this CDR3.

The study separated CD4+ cells into CD45RA+ naive and CD45RA-negative memory subsets. CDR3 length: 13 residues. V shed 2 bases and J shed 2 bases, with 6 bases lying between them. In germline, CDR1 is KGHSH, CDR2 LQKENI. What was sequenced was naive CD4+ T cells sorted from blood. Subset noted: CD45RA+ positively selected. The genes are TRBV18 and TRBJ2-5, with D hard to call. The receptor was derived from a man aged 18 to 29 in good health. CDR3 in DNA: TGTGCCAGCTCACCAGGAGCTCAAGAGACCCAGTACTTC. Its protein product is CASSPGAQETQYF.